The clone carrying this TCR beta chain was observed a few times. This entry belongs to a study of spatial heterogeneity in lung cancer. For the study at large: Across the raw uncorrected reads, a unique TCR and UMI combination was observed, on average, more than ten times.

Documented time point: sample taken at primary tumor resection. Untreated early-stage non-small cell lung cancer patients, about 70 in total, were the donors. One entry per CDR3 protein, called by TCRdb with MiXCR from the 5' RACE reads. The data hold under 25,000 distinct CDR3 sequences, with about 7% observed a single time. This clonotype originated in a male donor with early-stage non-small cell lung cancer. The sequenced sample was PBMCs, obtained at surgery.

This CDR3 reads CASSGRGAAEAFF. In DNA form, the CDR3 reads TGTGCCAGCAGCGGGAGGGGGGCCGCTGAAGCTTTCTTT. J is TRBJ1-1 and V is TRBV6-1; D is possibly TRBD1 (6 bases). Germline CDR1 reads MNHNS; CDR2 reads SASEGT. The CDR3 spans 13 residues. Trimming took 6 bases from V and 6 from J, leaving 14 bases between them.